One and the same sample provided the 19 T cell receptor beta chains below, sequenced in a study of OX40 agonist ivuxolimab in advanced cancers. Repertoires were generated with immunoSEQ multiplex PCR, while TCRdb's copy carries only in-frame clones and drops some. The repertoire consists of about 45,000 clones, with 88% occurring once and the leading ten covering roughly 0.98%. The starting material was CD4+ or CD8+ T cells sorted from blood, obtained in a trial of the OX40 agonist ivuxolimab. The receptors were gathered from an adult with an advanced solid tumor such as melanoma, head and neck, liver or kidney cancer.

The rearrangement joins TRBV7-8 to TRBJ2-1, with unresolved D. The V gene lost 9 bases and the J gene lost 5 bases, with 14 bases spanning the gap. Germline CDR1 is SGHVS and CDR2 is FQNEAQ. The CDR3 is 13 residues long. The CDR3 bases are TGTGCCAGTAGTGGGGTTCGGGACAATGAGCAGTTCTTC. Protein sequence: CASSGVRDNEQFF.

This sequence joins TRBV28 and TRBJ1-5; TRBD1 is a possible D gene (6 bases). The CDR3 is made up of 14 amino acids. Germline CDR1 and CDR2: MDHEN and SYDVKM. V lost 7 bases, J lost 5 bases, and 15 bases lay in between. CDR3 protein: CASTPTGGHQPQHF. CDR3 sequence (DNA): TGTGCCAGCACCCCGACGGGGGGGCATCAGCCCCAGCATTTT.

The chain uses TRBV2 and TRBJ1-4, with D hard to call. The CDR3 spans 13 residues. Germline values: CDR1 SNHLY, CDR2 FYNNEI. The V gene lost 2 bases and the J gene lost 3 bases, with 4 bases spanning the gap. CDR3: CASSERPNEKLFF. The CDR3 bases are TGTGCCAGCAGTGAACGGCCTAATGAAAAACTGTTTTTT.

The rearrangement joins TRBV7-2 to TRBJ1-3; D call uncertain. The CDR3 totals 14 residues. The V end lost 4 bases, the J end lost 0 bases, and 7 bases lay between the germline ends. Germline V gives CDR1 SGHTA, CDR2 FQGNSA. Here the CDR3 reads CASSSEYSGNTIYF. CDR3 sequence (DNA): TGTGCCAGCAGCTCAGAATACTCTGGAAACACCATATATTTT.

The chain is built from TRBV6-5 and TRBJ2-6, with 7 bases aligning to TRBD1. The germline V gene encodes CDR1 MNHEY and CDR2 SVGAGI. The CDR3 is 15 residues long. The V segment lost 6 bases and the J segment 2 bases; nucleotides outside the gene matches: 4. CDR3 DNA sequence: TGTGCCAGCAGACCCGACAGGGCTGGGGCCAACGTCCTGACTTTC. Amino acids: CASRPDRAGANVLTF.

V gene TRBV6-5 combines with J gene TRBJ2-7; 9 bases are shared with TRBD1. The CDR3 covers 13 residues. J gave up 6 bases and V 6 bases, and 6 bases lay outside the gene matches. CDR1 is MNHEY and CDR2 is SVGAGI in the germline V gene. CDR3 sequence (DNA): TGTGCCAGCAGACCCGGGACAGGGTTCGAGCAGTACTTC. Translation: CASRPGTGFEQYF.

This clone was seen once. V usage is TRBV6-5 and J usage is TRBJ2-7, with D possibly being TRBD1 (6 bases). CDR1 MNHEY and CDR2 SVGAGI come from the germline V gene. The CDR3 has 14 amino acids. V gave up 6 bases and J gave up 7 bases, with 19 bases separating them. The CDR3, as DNA: TGTGCCAGCAGACCCCGTAGGACAGACGTAGAGCAGTACTTC. It codes for CASRPRRTDVEQYF.

The J gene is TRBJ2-1, the V gene TRBV5-8, with 10 bases fitting TRBD2. With V trimmed by 0 bases and J by 7 bases, 10 bases remained unmatched. Germline V gene lookup returns CDR1 SGHTS and CDR2 YDEGEE. The CDR3 is made up of 17 amino acids. DNA of the CDR3: TGTGCCAGCAGCTTGGGGGGTTCGGCTAGCGGGAGAAATGAGCAGTTCTTC. This translates into CASSLGGSASGRNEQFF.

This rearrangement joins TRBV11-2 to TRBJ2-7; 9 positions match TRBD2. This CDR3 contains 15 residues. CDR1 and CDR2 from the germline V gene are SGHAT and FQNNGV. Germline trimming cut 5 bases from V and 2 bases from J; bases unmatched to any gene: 7. The CDR3 sequence: CASSLLAGGPYEQYF. In DNA form, the CDR3 reads TGTGCCAGCAGCCTCTTGGCGGGAGGGCCCTACGAGCAGTACTTC.

CDR3 bases: TGTGCCAGCACCTTTAGGGGGAGTCAGGGTACGCAGTATTTT. The encoded protein is CASTFRGSQGTQYF. This rearrangement joins TRBV6-5 to TRBJ2-3; D might be TRBD1 (6 bases). This CDR3 spans 14 amino acids. Between the trimmed V and J ends, which lost 7 bases and 8 bases, there was a span of 19 bases. Germline CDR1 reads MNHEY; CDR2 reads SVGAGI.

This clone was picked up one time. This sequence joins TRBV29-1 and TRBJ2-6, with D hard to call. The CDR3 length is 13 residues. The germline V gene encodes CDR1 SQVTM and CDR2 ANQGSEA. V lost 3 bases and J 1 base, leaving 4 bases between the germline ends. The CDR3 DNA follows: TGCAGCGTTGATGGGTCTGGGGCCAACGTCCTGACTTTC. Translating it yields CSVDGSGANVLTF.

This chain links TRBV5-1 with TRBJ2-1, with a possible D match to TRBD1 (5 bases). In germline, CDR1 is SGHRS, CDR2 YFSETQ. There are 16 residues in the CDR3. V shed 0 bases and J shed 0 bases, with 10 bases lying between them. The chain's CDR3 is CASSLAAGRSYNEQFF. The CDR3 region has the DNA TGCGCCAGCAGCTTGGCGGCAGGGCGCTCCTACAATGAGCAGTTCTTC. Full variable domain (rest looked up from reference TRBV5-1 and TRBJ2-1): KAGVTQTPRYLIKTRGQQVTLSCSPISGHRSVSWYQQTPGQGLQFLFEYFSETQRNKGNFPGRFSGRQFSNSRSEMNVSTLELGDSALYLCASSLAAGRSYNEQFFGPGTRLTVL.

CDR3 protein: CASSPSLIGELFF. Here the CDR3 DNA reads TGCGCCAGCAGCCCCTCACTAATCGGGGAGCTGTTTTTT. The chain is built from TRBV4-3 and TRBJ2-2; no clear D. Germline-derived CDR1 and CDR2 are LGHNA and YSLEER. This CDR3 has 13 residues. V was clipped by 4 bases and J by 7 bases, with 10 bases between them.

V and J are TRBV30 and TRBJ1-4; possible D gene TRBD1, 5 bases. V dropped 0 bases and J dropped 2 bases, with 7 bases sitting between them. Germline CDR1 and CDR2: GTSNPN and SVGIG (reference sequence). This CDR3 is 14 amino acids long. As DNA, the CDR3 is TGTGCCTGGAGTGTGGGGGGGACTAATGAAAAACTGTTTTTT. Translating it yields CAWSVGGTNEKLFF. Based on the CDR3 plus reference TRBV30 and TRBJ1-4, the full variable domain is SQTIHQWPATLVQPVGSPLSLECTVEGTSNPNLYWYRQAAGRGLQLLFYSVGIGQISSEVPQNLSASRPQDRQFILSSKKLLLSDSGFYLCAWSVGGTNEKLFFGSGTQLSVL.

This chain uses TRBV2 with TRBJ2-2, with 9 bases identical to TRBD2. The germline V gene has CDR1 SNHLY and CDR2 FYNNEI. With 2 bases clipped from V and 5 bases from J, the junction kept 3 bases outside the gene matches. The CDR3 has 15 residues. The CDR3 region has the DNA TGTGCCAGCAGTGAATGGGCGGGAGGGACCGGGGAGCTGTTTTTT. The encoded protein is CASSEWAGGTGELFF. The variable domain in full, completed from reference TRBV2 and TRBJ2-2, reads EPEVTQTPSHQVTQMGQEVILRCVPISNHLYFYWYRQILGQKVEFLVSFYNNEISEKSEIFDDQFSVERPDGSNFTLKIRSTKLEDSAMYFCASSEWAGGTGELFFGEGSRLTVL.

This chain connects TRBV27 to TRBJ2-7; tentative D call: TRBD1 (6 bases). With 2 bases removed from V and 6 bases from J, the gap between germline ends came to 14 bases. Germline lookup yields CDR1 MNHEY and CDR2 SMNVEV (reference sequence). CDR3 length equals 14 residues. The CDR3 bases are TGTGCCAGCAGTTTAGCAGGGGATAAAGGCGAGCAGTACTTC. Its translation: CASSLAGDKGEQYF.

J is TRBJ2-7 and V is TRBV29-1; D may be TRBD2 (5 bases). This CDR3 is built from 13 residues. The germline V gene encodes CDR1 SQVTM and CDR2 ANQGSEA. V was pared by 8 bases and J by 3 bases, with 17 bases between. In nucleotides, the CDR3 is TGCAGCTTCCGGGGTAGGTTCAACTACGAGCAGTACTTC. Protein sequence: CSFRGRFNYEQYF.

CDR3 sequence (DNA): TGTGCCAGCACCAGTCACGGGACCCGAGAGGACATTCAGTACTTC. Translation: CASTSHGTREDIQYF. The chain carries TRBV28 and TRBJ2-4; D possibly matches TRBD1 or TRBD2 (5 bases each). Trimming stripped 7 bases from V and 8 bases from J, with 21 bases between. Looked up from germline, CDR1 is MDHEN and CDR2 is SYDVKM. This CDR3 comprises 15 residues.

The chain employs TRBV27 and TRBJ2-7; D remains ambiguous. CDR3 length: 14 residues. V lost 6 bases and J lost 1, with 13 bases in between. Germline V gene data show CDR1 as MNHEY and CDR2 as SMNVEV (reference sequence). DNA for the CDR3: TGTGCCAGCAGACCGCATGGCGAGTCCTACGAGCAGTACTTC. Its translation is CASRPHGESYEQYF.